This T cell receptor (beta chain) appears in the sequencing data of a study of T-cell memory formation after mild COVID-19. Study-wide points: Mainly in CM and EM were contracting CD4+ clones; CD8+ were in EMRA.

TCRdb re-derived calls from the 5' RACE reads in MiXCR, one entry per CDR3 protein. The sample records 550,000 to 600,000 distinct CDR3 sequences, 15% to 20% being singletons. Comments on this clonotype: Its specificity is not known.

V was shortened by 1 base and J by 9 bases, with 7 bases between the two germline ends. The CDR3 runs 12 residues. The TCR sequence derives from an adult woman who had mild COVID-19 (a few samples of this study predate the infection). Cell type and time point are not known. The material sequenced was PBMCs or a T cell subset sorted from them (not recorded which). The chain couples TRBV12-3 or TRBV12-4 to TRBJ2-1; TRBD2 might be the D (6 bases). The CDR3 sequence is CASSLGEAEQFF. CDR3 nucleotide sequence: TGTGCCAGCAGTTTAGGGGAGGCTGAGCAGTTCTTC.